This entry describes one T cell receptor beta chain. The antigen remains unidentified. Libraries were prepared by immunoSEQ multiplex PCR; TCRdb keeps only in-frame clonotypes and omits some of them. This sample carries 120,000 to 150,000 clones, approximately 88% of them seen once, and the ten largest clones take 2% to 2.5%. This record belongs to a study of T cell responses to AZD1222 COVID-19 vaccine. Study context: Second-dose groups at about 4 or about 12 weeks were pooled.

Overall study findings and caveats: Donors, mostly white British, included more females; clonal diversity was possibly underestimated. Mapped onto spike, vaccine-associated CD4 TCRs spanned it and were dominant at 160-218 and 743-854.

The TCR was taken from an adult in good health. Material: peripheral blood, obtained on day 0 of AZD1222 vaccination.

The DNA for the CDR3 is TGTGCCAGCAGTTTAGGACCCTCCAGGGAAAAACTGTTTTTT. This translates into CASSLGPSREKLFF. This chain joins TRBV28 and TRBJ1-4; D call uncertain. Germline V gene data show CDR1 as MDHEN and CDR2 as SYDVKM. Trimming cost V 2 bases and J 8 bases, with 12 bases left between them. The CDR3 is 14 amino acids.